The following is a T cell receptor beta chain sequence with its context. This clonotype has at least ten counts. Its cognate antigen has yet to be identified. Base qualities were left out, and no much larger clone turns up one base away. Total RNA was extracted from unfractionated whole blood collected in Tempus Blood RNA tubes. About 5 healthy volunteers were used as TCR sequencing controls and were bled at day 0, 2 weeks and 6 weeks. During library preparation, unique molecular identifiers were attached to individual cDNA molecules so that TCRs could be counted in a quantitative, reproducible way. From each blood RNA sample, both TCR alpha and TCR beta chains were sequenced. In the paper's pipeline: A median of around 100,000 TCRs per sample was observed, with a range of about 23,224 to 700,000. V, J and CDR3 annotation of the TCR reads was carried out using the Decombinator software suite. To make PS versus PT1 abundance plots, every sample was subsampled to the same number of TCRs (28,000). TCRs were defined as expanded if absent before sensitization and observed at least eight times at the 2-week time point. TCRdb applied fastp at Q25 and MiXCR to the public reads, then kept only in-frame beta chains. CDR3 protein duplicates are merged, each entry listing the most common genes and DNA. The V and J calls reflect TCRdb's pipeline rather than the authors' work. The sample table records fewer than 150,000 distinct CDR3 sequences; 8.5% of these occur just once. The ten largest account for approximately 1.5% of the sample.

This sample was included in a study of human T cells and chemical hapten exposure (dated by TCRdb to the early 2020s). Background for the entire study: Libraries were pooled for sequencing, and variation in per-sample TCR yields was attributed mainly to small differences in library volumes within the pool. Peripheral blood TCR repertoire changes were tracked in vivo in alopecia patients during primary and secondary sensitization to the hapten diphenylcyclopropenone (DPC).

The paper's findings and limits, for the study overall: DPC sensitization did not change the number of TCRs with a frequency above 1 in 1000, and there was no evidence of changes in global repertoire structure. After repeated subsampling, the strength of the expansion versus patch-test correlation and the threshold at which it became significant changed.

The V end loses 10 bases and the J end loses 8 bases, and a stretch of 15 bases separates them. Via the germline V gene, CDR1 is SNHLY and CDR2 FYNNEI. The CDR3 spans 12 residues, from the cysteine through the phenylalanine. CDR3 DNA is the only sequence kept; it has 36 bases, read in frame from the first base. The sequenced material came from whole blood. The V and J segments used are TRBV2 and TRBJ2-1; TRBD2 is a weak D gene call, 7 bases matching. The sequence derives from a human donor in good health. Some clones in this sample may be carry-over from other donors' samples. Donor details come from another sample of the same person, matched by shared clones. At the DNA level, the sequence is TGTGCCAAAGGAACAGGGAGGGATGAGCAGTTCTTC. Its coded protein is CAKGTGRDEQFF.